The present T cell receptor (beta chain) was sequenced within a study of post-analysis software for immune sequencing data (dated by TCRdb to the mid-2010s). Regarding the research as a whole: Relapsing-remitting, secondary progressive and progressive-relapsing multiple sclerosis were recorded as disease courses, and subtype annotation was lacking for some patients. The multiple sclerosis patient repertoires were compared with about a dozen previously published healthy control repertoires from donors aged roughly 6 to 25 years. A subset of samples was prepared in parallel using single-end sample barcoding, then pooled and co-amplified after Illumina adapter ligation. General conclusions and limits of the study: Direct clustering with F measure showed strong co-clustering of samples prepared in the same batch, prompting a batch-effect correction. The control group was slightly older than the multiple sclerosis patient group. Roughly 5 TRBV segments, including TRBV5-6, TRBV5-1 and TRBV20-1, were significantly more frequent in patients than controls. Significantly lower normalized Chao1 diversity was found in multiple sclerosis patients than in controls, suggesting substantial peripheral T-cell clonal expansion.

Libraries were built with PCR. Instrument used: Illumina HiSeq 2500. To reduce PCR and sequencing biases, unique molecular identifiers were built into the TCR beta cDNA libraries. Per 1 to 10 million input T cells, roughly 500,000 cDNA molecules were obtained, such that each molecule approximated one T cell. Patient libraries were prepared and sequenced with the same protocol used for the earlier healthy control dataset. Samples belonging to the same batch were prepared together, multiplexed and sequenced on a shared HiSeq lane. The study's own analysis went as follows. Raw barcoded reads were processed with MIGEC, and single-read molecular identifier groups were discarded before consensus assembly and CDR3 extraction. Clonotype tables were post-analysed with VDJtools, and diversity was normalized by down-sampling all datasets to the smallest sample size. Repertoire overlap clustering matched CDR3 amino acid but not nucleotide sequences to correct batch-related cross-sample contamination. TCRdb reprocessed the public reads (quality trimming at Q25 with fastp, clone calling with MiXCR) and kept in-frame beta chains. One record per CDR3 amino acid sequence lists the most common genes and DNA. The V and J calls come from TCRdb's annotation, not from the publication. The table for this sample lists about 460,000 distinct CDR3 sequences; around 40% of them were counted only once. The leading ten clones occupy around 10% of the sample.

The CDR3 spans 13 residues, from the cysteine through the phenylalanine. Only the CDR3 DNA is retained, 39 bases long and in frame from the first base. The germline V gene gives CDR1 as MNHEY and CDR2 as SVGEGT. The trim is 2 bases for V and 2 bases for J, with a gap of 4 bases between the germline ends. Many counts were recorded for this clonotype. Its antigen specificity is not known. Base qualities are not provided; no much larger clone lies one nucleotide away. To demonstrate the VDJtools post-analysis software, TCR beta repertoires were profiled from the peripheral blood of about a dozen young patients with multiple sclerosis. Multiple sclerosis patients were children and adolescents aged roughly 6 to 17 years.

Rearrangement joined TRBV6-2 or TRBV6-3 to TRBJ2-1, with no D gene named confidently. The sequencing sample was made of blood. The sequence derives from a girl aged 5-17 years with multiple sclerosis. The nucleotide sequence is TGTGCCAGCAGTTACGGGGCCTACAATGAGCAGTTCTTC. The encoded protein is CASSYGAYNEQFF.